A selection of T cell receptor beta chains follows, all from one sample in a study of beta chain features in type 1 diabetes. Here immunoSEQ multiplex PCR was the method, and the copy in TCRdb shows in-frame clones only, minus some. The repertoire includes approximately 150,000 clones, about 10% of them detected once, and roughly 1.3% sits in the top ten. Specimen: naive CD4+ T cells from blood. All receptors come from a young man in good health. CDR3s include the opening cysteine and the closing phenylalanine or tryptophan. A D gene is named only where the DNA matches it firmly. Clone size is stated in some rows and not others, as once, few, many or a class when expanded.

j_gene,abundance,v_gene,d_gene,CDR3nt,CDR3aa
TRBJ1-6,-,TRBV19,-,TGTGCCAGTAGGTTTCAGGGAGGCGGCAATTCACCCCTCCACTTT,CASRFQGGGNSPLHF
TRBJ2-2,-,TRBV28,-,TGTGCCACCAAGGGGGCCGGGGAGCTGTTTTTT,CATKGAGELFF
TRBJ2-3,-,TRBV25-1,-,TGTGCCAGCAGTGAATGGGGCCTCACAGATACGCAGTATTTT,CASSEWGLTDTQYF
TRBJ1-4,-,TRBV7-9,-,TGTGCCAGCAGCCTATTAGCCCCAACTAATGAAAAACTGTTTTTT,CASSLLAPTNEKLFF
TRBJ1-6,few,TRBV6-1,TRBD1,TGTGCCAGCAGAGGACAGGGGAATTCGGGACCCCTCCACTTT,CASRGQGNSGPLHF
TRBJ1-6,-,TRBV28,-,TGTGCCAGCAGCCTCGGGGGTGTGAATTCACCCCTCCACTTT,CASSLGGVNSPLHF
TRBJ2-3,-,TRBV6-1,TRBD1,TGTGCCAGCAGGGACAGGATTTTCACAGATACGCAGTATTTT,CASRDRIFTDTQYF
TRBJ2-1,-,TRBV2,-,TGTGCCAGCAGTGAAGCTAGGGACACATACGAGCAGTTCTTC,CASSEARDTYEQFF
TRBJ1-1,-,TRBV7-9,-,TGTGCCAGCAGTAAGTCGGGGGAGACTGAAGCTTTCTTT,CASSKSGETEAFF
TRBJ2-5,-,TRBV19,-,TGTGCCAGTAGTAGCGGGACCCAAGAGACCCAGTACTTC,CASSSGTQETQYF
TRBJ2-3,few,TRBV9,TRBD2,TGTGCCAGCAGCGTAGGACTAGCGGGGGCCCCATATCCCACAGATACGCAGTATTTT,CASSVGLAGAPYPTDTQYF
TRBJ2-3,-,TRBV11-1,-,TGTGCCAGCAGCTTTGAGAGGCACACAGATACGCAGTATTTT,CASSFERHTDTQYF
TRBJ2-3,-,TRBV29-1,-,TGCAGCGTTGATCCTCGGAGCACAGATACGCAGTATTTT,CSVDPRSTDTQYF